This T cell receptor (beta chain) was captured by sequencing in a study of blood T cell repertoires in COVID-19. Study details: The analysed material was cDNA or gDNA that came from T cells, B-cell-depleted T cells, or PBMCs.

CDR3 length: 15 residues. V was pared by 7 bases and J by 2 bases, with 11 bases of the junction left unmatched. The germline V gene has CDR1 SGDLS and CDR2 YYNGEE. Here immunoSEQ multiplex PCR was the method, and the copy in TCRdb shows in-frame clones only, minus some. Seen here are about 50,000 clones, under 95% observed once, and the top ten hold about 3.9%. This TCR was recovered from a human donor in a cohort sampled during active COVID-19. This chain connects TRBV9 to TRBJ1-1; 7 bases line up with TRBD1. The sequenced sample was peripheral blood. CDR3 coding DNA: TGTGCCAGCGCACCCACACAGGGGAGCAACACTGAAGCTTTCTTT. It is translated as CASAPTQGSNTEAFF.